The clone carrying this T cell receptor (beta chain) was counted between two and nine times. Its target is not known. TCRdb processed the RACE reads anew with MiXCR; each CDR3 protein has one entry. In the table there are about 360,000 distinct CDR3 sequences, roughly 4.8% of which are singletons. The sample is drawn from a study of human T cells and chemical hapten exposure. Study-wide background: The use of 2% DPC on roughly 2 cm by roughly 2 cm of upper inner arm skin constituted sensitization.

The CDR3 totals 14 residues. The germline CDR1 and CDR2 sequences are MDHEN and SYDVKM. V lost 5 bases to trimming and J lost 2 bases, with 13 bases between them. General observations from the study: The donors suffered from alopecia, so their immune response may not match that of healthy people.

Time point specified: patch test 1, 2 weeks after DPC sensitization. Treatment defined: therapeutic diphenylcyclopropenone sensitization with weekly scalp DPC. Donors, patients with alopecia ranging from 18 to 70 years old and judged suitable for DPC, provided samples. V usage is TRBV28 and J usage is TRBJ2-7, with D perhaps given as TRBD1 or TRBD2 (5 bases each). The receptor's source is a woman between 45 and 60 years old with alopecia areata. Some clones in this sample may be carry-over from other donors' samples. The material sequenced was whole blood, taken in connection with sensitization to the hapten diphenylcyclopropenone (DPC). CDR3 coding DNA: TGTGCCAGCAGTGGGGGAAAGGGCCCCTACGAGCAGTACTTC. The encoded protein is CASSGGKGPYEQYF.